This TCR beta chain was recovered during a study of tumor-infiltrating lymphocytes in localized non-small cell lung cancer (dated by TCRdb to about 2021). For the study in its entirety: The cohort covered several histologies, both smokers and never-smokers, and patients whose samples were collected after neoadjuvant chemotherapy. From each patient came resected tumor tissue plus uninvolved lung tissue from that same patient, and the uninvolved lung tissue was described as non-adjacent to the tumor. The same patients underwent several integrated assays, with TCR sequencing performed together with flow cytometry, multiplex immunofluorescence, RNA-seq, exome sequencing and proteomics. In total, the ICON cohort was made up of 150 or so surgical patients who had localized non-small cell lung cancer and whose tumors were resected. A total of about 59 patients were part of the paired comparison of immunoSEQ T-cell fraction between tumor and uninvolved lung. Results the study describes overall, beyond this receptor: Assay coverage differed among patients according to how much tissue was available, so only a subset of the cohort had TCR sequencing. Because different pieces of the same tissue were used for different assays, technical variation could not be separated from intratumor heterogeneity. Consistent with immunofluorescence CD3 counts, TCRbeta sequencing supported greater T cell infiltration in tumors than in uninvolved lung tissue. No difference in TCR-derived T-cell fraction was observed between the flow cytometry-defined immunotypes IM1 (good prognosis) and IM2 (poor prognosis).

ICON enrollment began in early 2016, and the last patient was enrolled in 2018. Fresh tumor and matched uninvolved tissue for in-depth immune analyses, including TCR sequencing, were collected from a subcohort of some 76 patients. TCR sequencing was performed on DNA isolated from bulk tissue, without cell sorting. The T-cell fraction in tumor and uninvolved lung tissue was obtained from TCR sequencing using the immunoSEQ assay. Under the source paper's analysis protocol: For survival analysis, patients were divided into high (upper tertile) and low (lower two tertiles) T-cell fraction groups, which were compared by log-rank test. A signed-rank test was used to check for differences in T-cell fraction between paired tumor and uninvolved lung. TCRdb's version of the immuneACCESS table is confined to in-frame rearrangements and falls short of the full clone set. An unresolved V gene accounts for under half of the shortfall where checked; the remainder is of unknown origin. The V and J calls and clone size come from that table; D and trimming were worked out from the DNA. The sample data list some 11,000 clones, and roughly three quarters of these were observed just once. The ten largest account for about a sixth of the sample.

In regard to this clone: This receptor's antigen is unknown. No clone much larger than this one lies a single base away; base qualities are absent.

The material sequenced was uninvolved lung tissue not adjacent to the tumor. This clonotype was obtained from a human donor with non-small cell lung cancer.

DNA sequence: TGTGCCAGTAGTATGACGGCTACTTCCTACGAGCAGTACTTC. Its protein reads: CASSMTATSYEQYF. The sequence is built from TRBV19 and TRBJ2-7; the D gene identity is not certain. Reading from cysteine to phenylalanine, the CDR3 counts 14 amino acids. The retained sequence is limited to the CDR3, 42 bases, with the frame set at the first base. V is cut by 3 bases and J by 1 base, and the space between the germline ends is 10 bases. Per the germline V gene (reference sequence), LNHDA is the CDR1 and SQIVND is the CDR2.